This paragraph reports one TCR beta chain. The data derive from a study of technical replicates of blood from several donors. Using immunoSEQ multiplex PCR, the repertoire was profiled, and TCRdb retains in-frame clones only, with some absent. The sample contains about 70,000 clones, around 97% of which appear only once. This CDR3 has 15 amino acids. Trimming took 0 bases from V and 6 from J; bases not matched to a gene: 5. Germline values: CDR1 SGHRS, CDR2 YFSETQ. The source is a human donor in good health. V is TRBV5-1 and J is TRBJ1-2, with 10 positions matching TRBD1. Sequenced sample: T cells isolated from PBMCs. This chain's CDR3 is CASSLDSGTGDGYTF. The CDR3 DNA reads as TGCGCCAGCAGCTTGGATTCCGGGACAGGGGATGGCTACACCTTC. Using reference TRBV5-1 and TRBJ1-2 for the parts outside the CDR3, the full variable domain is KAGVTQTPRYLIKTRGQQVTLSCSPISGHRSVSWYQQTPGQGLQFLFEYFSETQRNKGNFPGRFSGRQFSNSRSEMNVSTLELGDSALYLCASSLDSGTGDGYTFGSGTRLTVV.